A single sample is the source of the 17 T cell receptor beta chains below, sequenced in a study of T cells in Graves' hyperthyroidism and ophthalmopathy. The TCR beta CDR3 regions underwent amplification using RNA transcripts as the source. An initial round of RT-PCR targeting the TCR CDR3 relied on the HTBI primer set. TCRdb reanalysed the multiplex PCR reads using MiXCR and keeps one entry per CDR3 protein. The data show 700,000 or so distinct CDR3 sequences, approximately 16% seen once. The material sequenced was blood. These receptors were collected from a man aged 18 to 30 with Graves' hyperthyroidism.

The chain combines TRBV12-3 or TRBV12-4 with TRBJ1-1; D uncertain. Trimming stripped 3 bases from V and 1 base from J, with 12 bases between. This CDR3 is built from 15 residues. As DNA, the CDR3 is TGTGCCAGCAGTTTGGCACCCACTGGGAACACTGAAGCTTTCTTT. Translation: CASSLAPTGNTEAFF.

This clonotype was counted many times. This sequence joins TRBV12-3 or TRBV12-4 and TRBJ2-5; D unclear. CDR3 length: 13 amino acids. The V gene lost 8 bases and the J gene lost 2 bases, with 12 bases spanning the gap. Written as DNA, the CDR3 is TGTGCCAGCTCCCTGGTCTGGCAAGAGACCCAGTACTTC. This translates into CASSLVWQETQYF.

V usage is TRBV19 and J usage is TRBJ2-1; 15 positions agree with TRBD2. The CDR3 is 16 amino acids. CDR1 and CDR2 from the germline V gene are LNHDA and SQIVND (reference sequence). Trimming at V came to 6 bases and at J to 7 bases, leaving 7 bases not matched to a gene. DNA of the CDR3: TGTGCCAGTAGGCGGAGCGGGACTAGCGGGAGGAATGAGCAGTTCTTC. As protein: CASRRSGTSGRNEQFF.

This clonotype came up many times. This chain links TRBV6-2 or TRBV6-3 with TRBJ2-3; 12 bases map to TRBD2. Per germline, CDR1 MNHEY and CDR2 SVGEGT. Germline trimming cut 5 bases from V and 6 bases from J; bases unmatched to any gene: 9. This CDR3 comprises 16 residues. The CDR3 coding sequence is TGTGCCAGCAGTCCCAGACTAGCGGGAGACGGGGATACGCAGTATTTT. It codes for CASSPRLAGDGDTQYF.

Turning to this clonotype: Since a much larger clone is just one base distant, this may be a read error. The gene calls are TRBV7-2 and TRBJ1-1; D might be TRBD1 (6 bases). Per the germline V gene, CDR1 is SGHTA and CDR2 is FQGNSA. This CDR3 comprises 16 residues. CDR3 sequence (DNA): TGTGCCAACAGCTTGGGCGACAGGACCCAAAACACTGAAGCTTTCTTT. It codes for CANSLGDRTQNTEAFF.

This clonotype has ten or more counts. The V gene is TRBV28, the J gene TRBJ2-7; 7 bases fit TRBD2. V was pared by 6 bases and J by 4 bases, with 12 bases of the junction left unmatched. CDR1 MDHEN and CDR2 SYDVKM come from the germline V gene. The CDR3 spans 15 residues. The CDR3 sequence is CASRGEGRRWYEQYF. The CDR3 bases are TGTGCCAGCAGGGGGGAGGGCCGTAGATGGTACGAGCAGTACTTC.

This clonotype occurred a few times. The J gene is TRBJ1-2, the V gene TRBV29-1; 7 bases match TRBD1. V shed 7 bases and J 0 bases; nucleotides not matched to a gene: 8. Germline V lookup: CDR1 SQVTM, CDR2 ANQGSEA. This CDR3 has 14 residues. Here the CDR3 DNA reads TGCAGCGACCATAACAGGGGCACTAACTATGGCTACACCTTC. Residues: CSDHNRGTNYGYTF.

The chain has TRBV25-1 and TRBJ2-7; 8 bases map to TRBD1. This CDR3 is 15 amino acids long. The junction had 8 bases not matched to a gene; V was cut back by 4 bases and J by 3 bases. Germline V CDR1 and CDR2: MGHDK, SYGVNS. The CDR3 is CASSGYTGGGYEQYF. In DNA, the CDR3 is TGTGCCAGCAGTGGATACACAGGGGGAGGCTACGAGCAGTACTTC.

The chain has TRBV2 and TRBJ2-1; D ambiguous. Deletions cut 6 bases from V and 8 bases from J, with 11 bases between. Germline V lookup: CDR1 SNHLY, CDR2 FYNNEI. The CDR3 is made up of 12 amino acids. CDR3 sequence reads: CASRAALDEQFF. CDR3 DNA: TGTGCCAGCAGAGCCGCTTTGGATGAGCAGTTCTTC.

The chain combines TRBV6-1 with TRBJ1-4, with D possibly being TRBD1 (5 bases). Germline CDR1 reads MNHNS; CDR2 reads SASEGT. Trimming stripped 6 bases from V and 3 bases from J, with 11 bases between. CDR3 length equals 14 residues. CDR3 region: CASRTARPNEKLFF. In nucleotides, the CDR3 is TGTGCCAGCAGGACAGCCCGGCCTAATGAAAAACTGTTTTTT.

This clonotype was detected ten times or more. The V gene is TRBV3-1, the J gene TRBJ1-6; D is perhaps TRBD1 (5 bases). CDR1 is LGHDT, CDR2 YNNKEL, per germline (reference sequence). The CDR3 consists of 14 residues. The germline V and J ends were trimmed by 0 bases and 10 bases, with 10 bases remaining between them. The CDR3 spells CASSQDRVNSPLHF. In DNA form, the CDR3 reads TGTGCCAGCAGCCAAGACAGGGTTAACTCACCCCTCCACTTT. The full variable domain, with the rest looked up from reference TRBV3-1 and TRBJ1-6, is DTAVSQTPKYLVTQMGNDKSIKCEQNLGHDTMYWYKQDSKKFLKIMFSYNNKELIINETVPNRFSPKSPDKAHLNLHINSLELGDSAVYFCASSQDRVNSPLHFGNGTRLTVT.

A few counts support this clonotype. V and J are TRBV19 and TRBJ2-1, with unresolved D. Germline CDR1 is LNHDA and CDR2 is SQIVND (reference sequence). Trimming took 3 bases from V and 8 from J, leaving 11 bases between them. CDR3 size: 13 residues. The CDR3: CASSIRAYDEQFF. The CDR3 bases are TGTGCCAGTAGTATTAGGGCGTACGATGAGCAGTTCTTC.

This clonotype was counted between two and nine times. This rearrangement joins TRBV6-2 or TRBV6-3 to TRBJ2-7, with 7 bases fitting TRBD2. V was pared by 2 bases and J by 3 bases, with 7 bases of the junction left unmatched. CDR1 MNHEY and CDR2 SVGEGT come from the germline V gene. The CDR3 has 15 amino acids. CDR3 nucleotides: TGTGCCAGCAGTTACCCGTCGGGACTACTCTACGAGCAGTACTTC. It encodes CASSYPSGLLYEQYF.

Here the CDR3 reads CASSQARGDPRFF. DNA of the CDR3: TGTGCCAGCAGCCAAGCAAGAGGGGACCCCCGTTTCTTT. The chain combines TRBV3-1 with TRBJ1-1, with D maybe TRBD1 (5 bases). The CDR3 has 13 amino acids. Germline assignment: CDR1 LGHDT and CDR2 YNNKEL (reference sequence). V was shortened by 1 base and J by 13 bases, with 16 bases between the two germline ends.

On this clonotype itself: Possible read error: a much larger clone is one base away. The gene calls are TRBV18 and TRBJ2-1, with D possibly being TRBD2 (5 bases). Germline values: CDR1 KGHSH, CDR2 LQKENI. This CDR3 has 14 amino acids. The ends were cut back, 1 base at V and 5 bases at J, with 9 bases in the middle. The CDR3 spells CASSPQEVNNEQFF. The CDR3 region has the DNA TGTGCCAGCTCACCACAGGAGGTGAACAATGAGCAGTTCTTC.

In this sample, this clonotype turned up once. This chain uses TRBV28 with TRBJ1-2, with 10 positions matching TRBD1. The length of the CDR3 is 17 residues. The germline V gene encodes CDR1 MDHEN and CDR2 SYDVKM. After removal of 6 bases from V and 3 bases from J, the junction contained 13 bases not matched to a gene. The CDR3, as DNA: TGTGCCAGCAGGTTCCCAGGGACAGGGGCCAGGCACTATGGCTACACCTTC. This sequence encodes CASRFPGTGARHYGYTF.

This clonotype has at least ten counts. V usage is TRBV28 and J usage is TRBJ2-4; 9 nucleotides agree with TRBD1. CDR3 length equals 15 residues. V gave up 6 bases and J gave up 1 base; unmatched junction bases: 4. Looked up from germline, CDR1 is MDHEN and CDR2 is SYDVKM. CDR3 amino acids: CASRLTGGAKNIQYF. The CDR3 bases are TGTGCCAGCAGACTGACAGGGGGGGCCAAAAACATTCAGTACTTC.